This TCR beta chain was observed in a study of type 1 regulatory T cells. Across the whole study: T-allo10 is a Tr1-enriched, alloantigen-specific CD4 T cell product made in vitro.

In germline, CDR1 is SGHDT, CDR2 YYEEEE. The V end lost 4 bases, the J end lost 0 bases, and 17 bases lay between the germline ends. This CDR3 has 17 residues. Each CDR3 protein is one row after TCRdb ran MiXCR on the reads. The sample lists some 90,000 distinct CDR3 sequences, 25% to 40% occurring once. The sequenced sample consisted of CD4+ T cells, either the whole sample or a sorted fraction (not recorded which). The origin of this receptor is a human donor in good health. The chain employs TRBV5-6 and TRBJ2-1; TRBD2 is a possible D gene (6 bases). CDR3 bases: TGTGCCAGCAGCAGGAGGTTAGCGGTAAGCTCCTACAATGAGCAGTTCTTC. Protein product: CASSRRLAVSSYNEQFF. Full variable domain (outside the CDR3, taken from reference TRBV5-6 and TRBJ2-1): DAGVTQSPTHLIKTRGQQVTLRCSPKSGHDTVSWYQQALGQGPQFIFQYYEEEERQRGNFPDRFSGHQFPNYSSELNVNALLLGDSALYLCASSRRLAVSSYNEQFFGPGTRLTVL.